This TCR beta chain emerged from a study of T cells in pancreatic ductal adenocarcinoma. The study's findings and limits: Tumor and blood clonality did not differ significantly, about 0.11 versus 0.072. Enrichment of CD45RO+ effector over naive T cells in tumors may bias clonality. Tumor samples had fewer productive templates and roughly 7.7-fold fewer unique clonotypes than blood.

A note on this clone: Its antigen remains unidentified.

Surgery without prior neoadjuvant therapy was the treatment of the selected pancreatic ductal adenocarcinoma patients. The method was immunoSEQ multiplex PCR; TCRdb's version includes in-frame clones alone and lacks a portion of them. The sample lists some 9,400 clones; under 70% were seen once. The CDR3 has 12 amino acids. Germline V gives CDR1 SGHVS, CDR2 FQNEAQ. Deletions cut 5 bases from V and 4 bases from J, with 8 bases between. The sequencing sample was made of pancreatic tumor tissue. The receptor was isolated from a human donor with pancreatic ductal adenocarcinoma. The rearrangement links TRBV7-8 to TRBJ1-2; no definite D call. CDR3 protein: CASSPQSYGYTF. Here the CDR3 DNA reads TGTGCCAGCAGCCCGCAGTCCTATGGCTACACCTTC.